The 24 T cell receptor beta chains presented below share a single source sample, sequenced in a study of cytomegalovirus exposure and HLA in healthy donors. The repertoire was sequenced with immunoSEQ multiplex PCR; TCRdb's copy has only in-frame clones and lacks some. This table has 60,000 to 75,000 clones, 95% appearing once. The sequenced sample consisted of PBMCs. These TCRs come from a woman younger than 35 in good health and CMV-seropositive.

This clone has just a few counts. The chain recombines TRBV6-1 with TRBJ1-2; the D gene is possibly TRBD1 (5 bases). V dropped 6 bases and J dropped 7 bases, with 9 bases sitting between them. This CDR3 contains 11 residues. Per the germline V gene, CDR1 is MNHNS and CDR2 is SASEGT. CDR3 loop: CASSQTVGYTF. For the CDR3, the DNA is TGTGCCAGCAGCCAGACAGTTGGCTACACCTTC.

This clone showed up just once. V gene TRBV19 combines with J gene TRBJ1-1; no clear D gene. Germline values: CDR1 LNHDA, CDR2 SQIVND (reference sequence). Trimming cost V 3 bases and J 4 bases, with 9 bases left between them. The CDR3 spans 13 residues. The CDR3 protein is CASSMMQVTEAFF. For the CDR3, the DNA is TGTGCCAGTAGTATGATGCAGGTCACTGAAGCTTTCTTT. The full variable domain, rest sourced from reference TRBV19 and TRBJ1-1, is DGGITQSPKYLFRKEGQNVTLSCEQNLNHDAMYWYRQDPGQGLRLIYYSQIVNDFQKGDIAEGYSVSREKKESFPLTVTSAQKNPTAFYLCASSMMQVTEAFFGQGTRLTVV.

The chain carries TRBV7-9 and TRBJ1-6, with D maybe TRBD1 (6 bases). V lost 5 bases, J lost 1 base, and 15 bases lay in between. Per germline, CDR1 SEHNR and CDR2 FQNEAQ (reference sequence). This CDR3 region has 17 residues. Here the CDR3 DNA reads TGTGCCAGCAGCAGGGCCTGGCAGGGGTCCTATAATTCACCCCTCCACTTT. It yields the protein CASSRAWQGSYNSPLHF.

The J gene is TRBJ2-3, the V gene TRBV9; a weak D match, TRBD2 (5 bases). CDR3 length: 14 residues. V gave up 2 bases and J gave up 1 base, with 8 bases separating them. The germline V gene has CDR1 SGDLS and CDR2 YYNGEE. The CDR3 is CASSVLSGTDTQYF. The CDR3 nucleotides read TGTGCCAGCAGCGTCCTTAGCGGCACAGATACGCAGTATTTT.

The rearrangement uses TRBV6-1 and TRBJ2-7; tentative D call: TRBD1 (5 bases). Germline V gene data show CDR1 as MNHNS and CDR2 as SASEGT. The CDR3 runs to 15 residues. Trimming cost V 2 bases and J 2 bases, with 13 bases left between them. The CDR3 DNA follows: TGTGCCAGCAGTGAACTCACAGTAGGGGCCTACGAGCAGTACTTC. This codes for CASSELTVGAYEQYF.

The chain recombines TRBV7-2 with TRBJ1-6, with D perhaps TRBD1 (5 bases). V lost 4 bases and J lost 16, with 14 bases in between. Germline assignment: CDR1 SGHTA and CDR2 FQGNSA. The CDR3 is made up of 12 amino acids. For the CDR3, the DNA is TGTGCCAGCAGCTCCGCCCGACAGACTCTCCACTTT. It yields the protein CASSSARQTLHF.

DNA of the CDR3: TGTGCCAGCAGCCCCGTCCCCGGACTAGCGGGGGGTCAAGAGACCCAGTACTTC. The encoded protein is CASSPVPGLAGGQETQYF. This rearrangement joins TRBV5-4 to TRBJ2-5, with TRBD2 matching 14 bases. The CDR3 has 18 residues. The germline V gene encodes CDR1 SGHNT and CDR2 YYREEE (reference sequence). V lost 4 bases, J lost 2 bases, and 10 bases stayed unmatched. The variable domain in full, completed from reference TRBV5-4 and TRBJ2-5, reads ETGVTQSPTHLIKTRGQQVTLRCSSQSGHNTVSWYQQALGQGPQFIFQYYREEENGRGNFPPRFSGLQFPNYSSELNVNALELDDSALYLCASSPVPGLAGGQETQYFGPGTRLLVL.

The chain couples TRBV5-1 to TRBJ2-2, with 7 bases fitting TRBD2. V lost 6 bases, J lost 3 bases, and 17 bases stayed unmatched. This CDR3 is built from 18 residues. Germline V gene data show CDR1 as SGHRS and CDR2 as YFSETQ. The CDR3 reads CASIGTAGEPAYTGELFF. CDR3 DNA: TGCGCCAGCATTGGGACGGCGGGGGAACCGGCCTACACCGGGGAGCTGTTTTTT.

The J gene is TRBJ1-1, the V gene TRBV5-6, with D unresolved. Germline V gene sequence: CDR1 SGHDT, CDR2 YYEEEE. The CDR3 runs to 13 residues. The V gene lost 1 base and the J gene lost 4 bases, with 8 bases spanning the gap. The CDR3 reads CASSLSSGTEAFF. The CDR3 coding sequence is TGTGCCAGCAGCTTGTCTTCAGGCACTGAAGCTTTCTTT. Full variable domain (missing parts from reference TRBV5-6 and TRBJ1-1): DAGVTQSPTHLIKTRGQQVTLRCSPKSGHDTVSWYQQALGQGPQFIFQYYEEEERQRGNFPDRFSGHQFPNYSSELNVNALLLGDSALYLCASSLSSGTEAFFGQGTRLTVV.

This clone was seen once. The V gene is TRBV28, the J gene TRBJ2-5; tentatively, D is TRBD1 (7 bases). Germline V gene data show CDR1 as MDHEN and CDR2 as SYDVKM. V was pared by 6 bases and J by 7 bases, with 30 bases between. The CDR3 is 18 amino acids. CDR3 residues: CASRNGGGTRASRGTQYF. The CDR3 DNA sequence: TGTGCCAGCAGGAACGGAGGGGGCACCCGGGCCAGCCGAGGGACCCAGTACTTC. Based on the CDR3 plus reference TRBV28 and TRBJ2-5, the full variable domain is DVKVTQSSRYLVKRTGEKVFLECVQDMDHENMFWYRQDPGLGLRLIYFSYDVKMKEKGDIPEGYSVSREKKERFSLILESASTNQTSMYLCASRNGGGTRASRGTQYFGPGTRLLVL.

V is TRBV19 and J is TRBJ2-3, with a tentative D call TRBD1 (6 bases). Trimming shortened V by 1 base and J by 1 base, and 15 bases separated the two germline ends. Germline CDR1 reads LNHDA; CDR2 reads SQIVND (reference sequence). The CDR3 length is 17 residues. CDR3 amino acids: CASSIAPDSTRTDTQYF. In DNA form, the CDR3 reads TGTGCCAGTAGTATAGCCCCGGACAGCACCCGCACAGATACGCAGTATTTT.

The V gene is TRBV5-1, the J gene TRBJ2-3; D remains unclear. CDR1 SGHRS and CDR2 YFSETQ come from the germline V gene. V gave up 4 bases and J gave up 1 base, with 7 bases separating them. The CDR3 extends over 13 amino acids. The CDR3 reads CASSTSRTDTQYF. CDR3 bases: TGCGCCAGCAGCACGAGTCGCACAGATACGCAGTATTTT.

The CDR3 DNA sequence: TGTGCCAGCAGTGAAGGGTCAGGACAGAGGTGGGATCAGCCCCAGCATTTT. Amino acid sequence: CASSEGSGQRWDQPQHF. The J gene is TRBJ1-5, the V gene TRBV2; D possibly corresponds to TRBD1 (6 bases). Germline V CDR1 and CDR2: SNHLY, FYNNEI. V lost 1 base and J lost 5, with 18 bases in between. CDR3 length: 17 amino acids.

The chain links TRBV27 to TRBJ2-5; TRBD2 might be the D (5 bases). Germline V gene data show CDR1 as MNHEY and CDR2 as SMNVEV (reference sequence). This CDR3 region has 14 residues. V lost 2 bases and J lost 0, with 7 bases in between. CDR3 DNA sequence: TGTGCCAGCAGTTTAGGAGGTAACCAAGAGACCCAGTACTTC. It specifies CASSLGGNQETQYF.

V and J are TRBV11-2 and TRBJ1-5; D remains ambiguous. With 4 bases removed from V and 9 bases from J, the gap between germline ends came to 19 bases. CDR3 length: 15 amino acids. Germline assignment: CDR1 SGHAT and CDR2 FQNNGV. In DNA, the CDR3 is TGTGCCAGCAGCTCGGTTGCGGGGAGTTTGGTGCCCCAGCATTTT. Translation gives CASSSVAGSLVPQHF.

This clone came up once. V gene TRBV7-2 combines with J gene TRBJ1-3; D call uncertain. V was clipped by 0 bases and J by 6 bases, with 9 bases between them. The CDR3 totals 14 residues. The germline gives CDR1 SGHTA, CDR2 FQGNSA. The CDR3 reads CASSLARGENTIYF. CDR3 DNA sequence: TGTGCCAGCAGCTTAGCCCGGGGAGAAAACACCATATATTTT.

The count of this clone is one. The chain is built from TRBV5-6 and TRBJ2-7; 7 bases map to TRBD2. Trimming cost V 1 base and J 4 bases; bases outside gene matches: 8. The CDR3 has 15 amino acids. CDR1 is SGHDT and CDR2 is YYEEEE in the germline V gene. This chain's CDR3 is CASSLWASGYYEQYF. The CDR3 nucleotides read TGTGCCAGCAGCTTGTGGGCTAGCGGTTATTACGAGCAGTACTTC.

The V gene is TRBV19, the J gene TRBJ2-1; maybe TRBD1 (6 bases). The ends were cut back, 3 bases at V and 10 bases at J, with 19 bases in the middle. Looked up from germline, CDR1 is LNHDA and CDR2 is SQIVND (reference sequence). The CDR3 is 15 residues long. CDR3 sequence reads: CASSIQRLPRGEQFF. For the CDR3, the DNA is TGTGCCAGTAGTATTCAGAGACTACCCAGGGGAGAGCAGTTCTTC.

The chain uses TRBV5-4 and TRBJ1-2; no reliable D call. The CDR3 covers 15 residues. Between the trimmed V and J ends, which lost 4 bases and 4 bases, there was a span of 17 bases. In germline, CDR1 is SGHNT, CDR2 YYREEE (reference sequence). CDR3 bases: TGTGCCAGCAGCCCTCGACGGGAGACCTTCTATGGCTACACCTTC. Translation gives CASSPRRETFYGYTF.

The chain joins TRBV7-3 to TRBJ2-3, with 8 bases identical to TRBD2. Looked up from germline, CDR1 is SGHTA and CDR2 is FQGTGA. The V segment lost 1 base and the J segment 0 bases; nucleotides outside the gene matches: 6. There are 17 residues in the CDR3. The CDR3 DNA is TGTGCCAGCAGCTTAAATCCTAGCGGGTCTAGCACAGATACGCAGTATTTT. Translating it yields CASSLNPSGSSTDTQYF. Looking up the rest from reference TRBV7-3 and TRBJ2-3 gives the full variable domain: GAGVSQTPSNKVTEKGKYVELRCDPISGHTALYWYRQSLGQGPEFLIYFQGTGAADDSGLPNDRFFAVRPEGSVSTLKIQRTERGDSAVYLCASSLNPSGSSTDTQYFGPGTRLTVL.

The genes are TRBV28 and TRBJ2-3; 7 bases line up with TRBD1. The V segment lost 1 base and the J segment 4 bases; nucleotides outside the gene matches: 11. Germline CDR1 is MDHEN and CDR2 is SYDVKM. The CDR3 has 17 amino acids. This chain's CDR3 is CASSLLSGTVLSDTQYF. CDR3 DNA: TGTGCCAGCAGTTTATTATCTGGGACAGTACTATCAGATACGCAGTATTTT.

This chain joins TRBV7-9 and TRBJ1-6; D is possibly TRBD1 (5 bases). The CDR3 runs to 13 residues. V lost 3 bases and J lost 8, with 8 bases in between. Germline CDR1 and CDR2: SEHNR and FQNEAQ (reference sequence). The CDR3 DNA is TGTGCCAGCAGCTTGGGGGGGGATTCACCCCTCCACTTT. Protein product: CASSLGGDSPLHF.

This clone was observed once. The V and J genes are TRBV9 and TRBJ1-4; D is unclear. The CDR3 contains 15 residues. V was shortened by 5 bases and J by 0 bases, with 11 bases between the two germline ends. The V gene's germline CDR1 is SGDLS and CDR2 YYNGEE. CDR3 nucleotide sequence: TGTGCCAGCAGTCTCGGGGTTGCAACTAATGAAAAACTGTTTTTT. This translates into CASSLGVATNEKLFF.

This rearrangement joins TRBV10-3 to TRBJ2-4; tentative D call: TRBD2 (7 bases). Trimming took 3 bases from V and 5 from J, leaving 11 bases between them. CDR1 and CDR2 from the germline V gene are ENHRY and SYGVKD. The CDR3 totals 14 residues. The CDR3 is CAISDGGGENIQYF. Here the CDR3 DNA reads TGTGCCATCAGTGACGGAGGGGGGGAAAACATTCAGTACTTC.